The text below deals with one TCR beta chain. The antigen is unknown. V shed 4 bases and J 0 bases; nucleotides not matched to a gene: 20. The CDR3 contains 21 residues. The germline V gene encodes CDR1 DFQATT and CDR2 SNEGSKA (reference sequence). The data originate from a study of blood T cells in healthy people across ages. Study-wide results and caveats: The diversity estimates, figures obtained from one million T cells, were considered underestimates.

A J-beta primer mix and a sample-barcoded 5' primer were used in a second PCR of about 7 to 12 cycles. MiXCR, applied by TCRdb to the 5' RACE reads, yields one record per CDR3 protein. This table holds 1.8 million or so distinct CDR3 sequences, approximately 40% found once. The sequence came from a human donor in good health. Sample: blood. The V gene is TRBV20-1, the J gene TRBJ2-1; 11 nucleotides line up with TRBD2. The CDR3: CSATGTLLAGDPRSSYNEQFF. CDR3 DNA sequence: TGCAGTGCTACCGGGACGCTACTAGCGGGGGACCCAAGGAGCTCCTACAATGAGCAGTTCTTC.